This record looks at one TCR beta chain sequence and its context. Antigen specificity is unknown. The authors reverse transcribed about 0.5 to 1 ug RNA with random hexamers. Across 54 Vbeta and 13 Jbeta, TCR beta CDR3 was amplified with immunoSEQ multiplex PCR. TCRdb ran MiXCR on the immunoSEQ multiplex PCR reads and lists one entry per CDR3 protein. The sample holds 200,000 or so distinct CDR3 sequences, roughly 90% seen once. These data are taken from a study of CD8 T cells in Susac syndrome. Germline V gives CDR1 LGHDT, CDR2 YNNKEL (reference sequence). Trimming shortened V by 0 bases and J by 10 bases, and 12 bases separated the two germline ends. The CDR3 length is 14 residues. TEMRA cells were FACS-enriched, with CD8+ and CD4+ T cells isolated negatively. Study-level points and caveats: As acknowledged by the study, its TCR sequencing and HLA analysis included a relatively small number of individuals.

This receptor was obtained from a human donor with multiple sclerosis. The sample comprised CD8+ T cells from PBMCs. The chain combines TRBV3-1 with TRBJ1-4; D gene uncertain. CDR3 DNA sequence: TGTGCCAGCAGCCAAGACGCTAAAGGCGGAAAACTGTTTTTT. As protein: CASSQDAKGGKLFF.